Described below is a single T cell receptor beta chain sequence and its context. Its antigen is undetermined. The source of the sample is a study of cytomegalovirus exposure and HLA in healthy donors. Study-wide findings and caveats: Confirmation was obtained in vitro that a few CMV-associated chains are specific for CMV antigens. The tendency of first-cohort TCR clusters to co-occur in the 120 or so validation repertoires was identified by a subsequent analysis. Researchers counted around 170 TCR beta chains as cytomegalovirus-associated. While the bulk of TCR sequences proved rare, some public TCRs turned up in many donors.

TCRdb's table, derived via immunoSEQ multiplex PCR, lists solely in-frame clones and lacks some. Of more than 140,000 clones in the sample, approximately 88% were seen once. The sequence was obtained from a woman aged 18 to 35 in good health and CMV-seropositive. Sequences were obtained from PBMCs.

Here the CDR3 DNA reads TGTGCCAGCAGCAACTCTGGACTCTCTGCAACTAATGAAAAACTGTTTTTT. It codes for CASSNSGLSATNEKLFF. The chain recombines TRBV21-1 with TRBJ1-4. TRBV21-1 is a pseudogene locus. This CDR3 comprises 17 residues.